This T cell receptor beta chain was profiled in a study of CD39 and CD103 CD8 tumor-infiltrating T cells. Study results and caveats: DN TIL clonotypes largely overlapped peripheral memory CD8 repertoires, unlike DP.

No therapy was ongoing when samples were collected. T lymphocytes were enriched from thawed cells by negative selection, adding EpCAM beads for tumor-infiltrating lymphocytes. CD8+CD4-CD45RA- cells, CCR7-positive or negative, formed the memory CD8 sort. Details on this clone: The antigen remains undetermined.

Trimming took 4 bases from V and 2 from J; bases not matched to a gene: 3. The germline CDR1 and CDR2 sequences are SEHNR and FQNEAQ (reference sequence). The CDR3 contains 15 residues. Measured with immunoSEQ multiplex PCR; TCRdb has only the in-frame clones, and not every one. The table includes approximately 18,000 clones, about nine tenths detected once. This TCR was sampled from a human donor with head and neck squamous cell carcinoma. The chain combines TRBV7-9 with TRBJ1-3, with TRBD1 identical over 9 bases. The sample was CD8+ T cells sorted from blood. Sample subset: total memory CD8 T cells (CD45RA-CCR7+/-) from blood or uninvolved lymph node. The DNA of the CDR3 is TGTGCCAGCAGCTACGGGACAGGGACTGGAAACACCATATATTTT. Translated, it gives CASSYGTGTGNTIYF.